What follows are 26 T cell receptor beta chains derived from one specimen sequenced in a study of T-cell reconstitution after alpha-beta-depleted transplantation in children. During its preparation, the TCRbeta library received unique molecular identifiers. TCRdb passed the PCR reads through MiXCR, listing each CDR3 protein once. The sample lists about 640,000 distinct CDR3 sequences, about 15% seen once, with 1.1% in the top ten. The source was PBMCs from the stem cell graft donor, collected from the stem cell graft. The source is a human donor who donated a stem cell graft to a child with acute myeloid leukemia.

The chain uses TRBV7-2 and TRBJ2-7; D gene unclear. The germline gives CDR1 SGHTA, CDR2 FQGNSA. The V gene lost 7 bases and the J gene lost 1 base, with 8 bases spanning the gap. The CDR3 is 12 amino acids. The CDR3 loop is CASTPNSYEQYF. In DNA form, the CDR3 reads TGTGCCAGCACCCCTAATTCCTACGAGCAGTACTTC.

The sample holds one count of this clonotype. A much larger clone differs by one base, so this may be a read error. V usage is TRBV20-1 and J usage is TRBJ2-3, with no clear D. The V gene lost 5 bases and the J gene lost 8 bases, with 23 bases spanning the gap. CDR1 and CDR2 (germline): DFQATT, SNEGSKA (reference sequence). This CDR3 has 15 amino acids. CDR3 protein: CSACDSKPRVSTQYF. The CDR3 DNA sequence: TGCAGTGCTTGCGACTCTAAGCCTAGAGTGAGTACGCAGTATTTT.

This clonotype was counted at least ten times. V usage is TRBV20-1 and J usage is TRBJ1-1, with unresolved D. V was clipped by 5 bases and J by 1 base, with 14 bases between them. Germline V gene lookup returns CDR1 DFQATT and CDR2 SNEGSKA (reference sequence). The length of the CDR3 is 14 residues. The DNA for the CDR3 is TGCAGTGCTGACCCTCGGACGGAGAACACTGAAGCTTTCTTT. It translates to CSADPRTENTEAFF.

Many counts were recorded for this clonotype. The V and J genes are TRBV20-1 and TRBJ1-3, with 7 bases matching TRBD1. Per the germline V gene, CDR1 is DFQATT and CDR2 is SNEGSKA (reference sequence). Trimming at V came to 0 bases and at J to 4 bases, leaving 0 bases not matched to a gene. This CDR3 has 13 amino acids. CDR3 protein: CSAREGQGNTIYF. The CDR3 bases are TGCAGTGCTAGAGAGGGACAGGGAAACACCATATATTTT.

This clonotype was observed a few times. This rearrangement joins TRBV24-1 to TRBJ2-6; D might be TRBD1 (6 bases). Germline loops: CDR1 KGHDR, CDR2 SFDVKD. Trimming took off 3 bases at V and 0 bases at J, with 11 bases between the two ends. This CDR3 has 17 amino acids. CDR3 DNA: TGTGCCACCAGTGATCACGGACAGTACTCTGGGGCCAACGTCCTGACTTTC. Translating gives CATSDHGQYSGANVLTF.

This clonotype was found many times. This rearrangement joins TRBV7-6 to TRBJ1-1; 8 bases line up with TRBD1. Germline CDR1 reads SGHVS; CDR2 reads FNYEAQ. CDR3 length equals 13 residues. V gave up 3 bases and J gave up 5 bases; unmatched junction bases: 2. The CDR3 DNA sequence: TGTGCCAGCAGCTTGGACAGGGAAACTGAAGCTTTCTTT. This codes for CASSLDRETEAFF.

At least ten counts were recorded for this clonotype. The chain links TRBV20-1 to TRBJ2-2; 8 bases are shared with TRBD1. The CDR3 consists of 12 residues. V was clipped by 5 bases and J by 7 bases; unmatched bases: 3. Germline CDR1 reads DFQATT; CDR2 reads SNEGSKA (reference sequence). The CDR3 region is CSAWDRNGELFF. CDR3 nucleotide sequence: TGCAGTGCTTGGGACAGGAACGGGGAGCTGTTTTTT.

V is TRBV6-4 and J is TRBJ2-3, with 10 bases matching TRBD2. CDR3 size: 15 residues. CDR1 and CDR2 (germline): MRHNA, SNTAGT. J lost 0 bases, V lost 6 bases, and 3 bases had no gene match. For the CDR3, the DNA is TGTGCCAGCAGATTGACTAGCGGGAGCACAGATACGCAGTATTTT. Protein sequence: CASRLTSGSTDTQYF.

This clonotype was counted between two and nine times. CDR3 nucleotides: TGTGCCAGCAGTTTCCCCGGGACTCCGAACACTGAAGCTTTCTTT. It codes for CASSFPGTPNTEAFF. This chain connects TRBV7-2 to TRBJ1-1; D is perhaps TRBD1 (5 bases). Germline V lookup: CDR1 SGHTA, CDR2 FQGNSA. The CDR3 is made up of 15 amino acids. Trimming removed 6 bases at V and 1 base at J, with 15 bases between.

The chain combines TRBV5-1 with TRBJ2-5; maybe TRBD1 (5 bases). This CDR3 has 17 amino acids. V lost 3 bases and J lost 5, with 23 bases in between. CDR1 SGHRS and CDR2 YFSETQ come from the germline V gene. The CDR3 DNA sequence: TGCGCCAGCAGCTCCGGACATCGACAGCTACGACGGGAGACCCAGTACTTC. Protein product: CASSSGHRQLRRETQYF.

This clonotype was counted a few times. The DNA for the CDR3 is TGCGCCAGCAGCAGACTGGCTAGCGAGGCCGGGGAGCTGTTTTTT. Translation: CASSRLASEAGELFF. The V gene is TRBV5-1, the J gene TRBJ2-2, with D possibly matching TRBD2 (6 bases). Germline V gene sequence: CDR1 SGHRS, CDR2 YFSETQ. V lost 4 bases, J lost 6 bases, and 16 bases lay in between. This CDR3 region has 15 residues.

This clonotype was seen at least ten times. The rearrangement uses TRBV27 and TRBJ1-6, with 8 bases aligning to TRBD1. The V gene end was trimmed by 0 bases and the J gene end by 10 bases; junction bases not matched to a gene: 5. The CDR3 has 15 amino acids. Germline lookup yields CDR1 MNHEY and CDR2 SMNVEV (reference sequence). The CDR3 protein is CASSLSGGTGSPLHF. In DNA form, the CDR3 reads TGTGCCAGCAGTTTATCTGGGGGGACAGGCTCACCCCTCCACTTT.

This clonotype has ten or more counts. The CDR3 DNA is TGTGCCAGCAGCAGAAAAGGGGGATCTGGGGCCAACGTCCTGACTTTC. Residues: CASSRKGGSGANVLTF. This chain joins TRBV7-2 and TRBJ2-6; D may be TRBD1 (6 bases). Trimming pared 5 bases from V and 1 base from J, leaving 12 bases between. The CDR3 covers 16 residues. CDR1 SGHTA and CDR2 FQGNSA come from the germline V gene. Variable domain in full (rest from reference TRBV7-2 and TRBJ2-6): GAGVSQSPSNKVTEKGKDVELRCDPISGHTALYWYRQSLGQGLEFLIYFQGNSAPDKSGLPSDRFSAERTGGSVSTLTIQRTQQEDSAVYLCASSRKGGSGANVLTFGAGSRLTVL.

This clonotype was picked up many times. DNA of the CDR3: TGCAGTGCTAGACCCCTTGGACTAGCGATGCCAGAGACCCAGTACTTC. It specifies CSARPLGLAMPETQYF. V usage is TRBV20-1 and J usage is TRBJ2-5; 9 bases align to TRBD2. J gave up 4 bases and V 2 bases, and 11 bases lay outside the gene matches. This CDR3 spans 16 amino acids. The germline V gene encodes CDR1 DFQATT and CDR2 SNEGSKA (reference sequence).

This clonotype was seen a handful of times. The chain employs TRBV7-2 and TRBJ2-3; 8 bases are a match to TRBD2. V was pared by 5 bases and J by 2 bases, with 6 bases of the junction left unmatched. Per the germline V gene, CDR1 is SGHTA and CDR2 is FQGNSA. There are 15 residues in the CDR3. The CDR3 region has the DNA TGTGCCAGCAGCGACCCTAGCGGGTACACAGATACGCAGTATTTT. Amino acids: CASSDPSGYTDTQYF.

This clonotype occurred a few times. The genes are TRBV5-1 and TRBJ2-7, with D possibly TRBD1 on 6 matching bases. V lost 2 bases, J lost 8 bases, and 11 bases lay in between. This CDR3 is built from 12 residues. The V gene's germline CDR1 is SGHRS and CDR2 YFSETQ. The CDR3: CASSLLGGQQYV. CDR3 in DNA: TGCGCCAGCAGCTTATTAGGGGGACAGCAGTACGTC.

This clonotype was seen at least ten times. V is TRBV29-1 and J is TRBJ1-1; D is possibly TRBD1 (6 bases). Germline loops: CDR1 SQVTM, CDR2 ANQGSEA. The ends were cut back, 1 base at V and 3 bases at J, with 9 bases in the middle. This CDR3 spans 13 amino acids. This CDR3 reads CSVEGPGDTEAFF. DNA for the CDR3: TGCAGCGTTGAAGGGCCAGGGGACACTGAAGCTTTCTTT.

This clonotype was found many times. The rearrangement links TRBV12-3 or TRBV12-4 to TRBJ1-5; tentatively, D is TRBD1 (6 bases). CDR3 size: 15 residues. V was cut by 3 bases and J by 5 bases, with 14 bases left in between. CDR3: CASSFWGKGDQPQHF. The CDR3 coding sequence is TGTGCCAGCAGTTTCTGGGGGAAGGGGGATCAGCCCCAGCATTTT.

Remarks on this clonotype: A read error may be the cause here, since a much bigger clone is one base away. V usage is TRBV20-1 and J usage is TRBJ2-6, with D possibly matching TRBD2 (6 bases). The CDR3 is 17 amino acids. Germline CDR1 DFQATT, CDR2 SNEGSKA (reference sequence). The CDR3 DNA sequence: TGCAGTGCAACGAAAGCGGGTTTGGCCTCTGCGGCCAACGTCCTGACTTTC. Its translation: CSATKAGLASAANVLTF.

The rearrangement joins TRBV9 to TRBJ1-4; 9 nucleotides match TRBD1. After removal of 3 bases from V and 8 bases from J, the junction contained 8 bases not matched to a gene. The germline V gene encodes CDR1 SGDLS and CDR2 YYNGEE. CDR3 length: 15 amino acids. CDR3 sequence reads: CASSDGTGRHEKLFF. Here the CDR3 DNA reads TGTGCCAGCAGCGACGGGACAGGGAGGCACGAAAAACTGTTTTTT.

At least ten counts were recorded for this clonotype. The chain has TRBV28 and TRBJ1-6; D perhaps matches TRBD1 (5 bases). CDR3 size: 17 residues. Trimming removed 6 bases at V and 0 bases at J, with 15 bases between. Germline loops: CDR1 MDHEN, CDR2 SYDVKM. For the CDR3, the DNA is TGTGCCAGCAGACGTGGGGAGGGGAGCTCCTATAATTCACCCCTCCACTTT. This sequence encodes CASRRGEGSSYNSPLHF. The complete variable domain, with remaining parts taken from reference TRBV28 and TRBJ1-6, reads DVKVTQSSRYLVKRTGEKVFLECVQDMDHENMFWYRQDPGLGLRLIYFSYDVKMKEKGDIPEGYSVSREKKERFSLILESASTNQTSMYLCASRRGEGSSYNSPLHFGNGTRLTVT.

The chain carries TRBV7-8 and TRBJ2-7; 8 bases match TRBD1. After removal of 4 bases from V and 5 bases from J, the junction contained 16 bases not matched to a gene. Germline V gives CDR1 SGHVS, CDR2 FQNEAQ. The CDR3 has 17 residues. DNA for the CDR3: TGTGCCAGCAGCTCACGTACATTCGGACAGGGATCCAACGAGCAGTACTTC. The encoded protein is CASSSRTFGQGSNEQYF.

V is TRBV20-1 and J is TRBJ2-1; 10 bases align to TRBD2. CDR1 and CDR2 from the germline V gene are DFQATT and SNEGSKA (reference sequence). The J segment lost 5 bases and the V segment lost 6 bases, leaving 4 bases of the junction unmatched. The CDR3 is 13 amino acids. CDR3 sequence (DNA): TGCAGTGCCATTAGCGGGGGGAACAATGAGCAGTTCTTC. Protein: CSAISGGNNEQFF.

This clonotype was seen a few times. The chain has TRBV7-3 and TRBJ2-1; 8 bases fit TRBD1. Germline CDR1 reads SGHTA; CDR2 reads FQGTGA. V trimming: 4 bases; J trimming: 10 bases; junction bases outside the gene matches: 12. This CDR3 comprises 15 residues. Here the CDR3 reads CASSSPDTGGREQFF. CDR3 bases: TGTGCCAGCAGCTCACCCGATACAGGGGGTAGAGAGCAGTTCTTC. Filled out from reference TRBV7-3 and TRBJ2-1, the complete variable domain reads GAGVSQTPSNKVTEKGKYVELRCDPISGHTALYWYRQSLGQGPEFLIYFQGTGAADDSGLPNDRFFAVRPEGSVSTLKIQRTERGDSAVYLCASSSPDTGGREQFFGPGTRLTVL.

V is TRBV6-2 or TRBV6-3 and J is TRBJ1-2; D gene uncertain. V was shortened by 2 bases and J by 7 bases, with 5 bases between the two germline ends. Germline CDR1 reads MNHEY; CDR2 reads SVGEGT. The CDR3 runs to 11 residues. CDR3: CASSYDFGYTF. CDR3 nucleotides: TGTGCCAGCAGTTACGACTTTGGCTACACCTTC.

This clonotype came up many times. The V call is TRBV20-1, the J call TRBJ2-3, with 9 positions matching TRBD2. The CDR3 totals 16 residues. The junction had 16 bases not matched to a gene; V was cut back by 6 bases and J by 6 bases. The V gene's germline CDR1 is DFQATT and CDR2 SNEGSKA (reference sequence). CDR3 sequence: CSARWLAGPRGDTQYF. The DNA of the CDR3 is TGCAGTGCGAGGTGGCTAGCGGGGCCGCGGGGGGATACGCAGTATTTT.